Shown below are 14 T cell receptor beta chains from a single sample sequenced in a study of beta chain features in type 1 diabetes. Whole-study results and caveats: Among all four CD4+ subsets, Type 1 diabetes patients had TCRB CDR3s that were moderately but significantly shorter.

cDNA synthesis used the whole RNA isolate, giving expressed TCRB sequences. Sequenced by immunoSEQ multiplex PCR; TCRdb stores in-frame clones only, minus some. The sample has 600,000 or so clones, about an eighth seen once. No cognate antigen is known for these TCRs. Sequencing input: naive CD4+ T cells from blood. Receptors were obtained from a man aged 18 to 30 with type 1 diabetes.

V usage is TRBV5-6 and J usage is TRBJ2-3; D may be TRBD1 or TRBD2 (5 bases each). With 5 bases removed from V and 5 bases from J, the gap between germline ends came to 12 bases. This CDR3 spans 13 amino acids. In germline, CDR1 is SGHDT, CDR2 YYEEEE. The CDR3 here is CASSFNGGDTQYF. CDR3 DNA sequence: TGTGCCAGCAGTTTCAATGGGGGAGATACGCAGTATTTT. The entire variable domain, with the rest obtained from reference TRBV5-6 and TRBJ2-3, is as follows: DAGVTQSPTHLIKTRGQQVTLRCSPKSGHDTVSWYQQALGQGPQFIFQYYEEEERQRGNFPDRFSGHQFPNYSSELNVNALLLGDSALYLCASSFNGGDTQYFGPGTRLTVL.

This clone was found a few times. The chain links TRBV9 to TRBJ1-1; perhaps TRBD1 as D (5 bases). Germline CDR1 SGDLS, CDR2 YYNGEE. The CDR3 totals 14 residues. V shed 0 bases and J shed 5 bases, with 11 bases lying between them. In DNA, the CDR3 is TGTGCCAGCAGCGTAGTTTTAGGGGAGACTGAAGCTTTCTTT. Its translation: CASSVVLGETEAFF.

The chain links TRBV7-3 to TRBJ2-5; 13 nucleotides match TRBD2. Germline CDR1 SGHTA, CDR2 FQGTGA. The trim removed 3 bases at V and 0 bases at J, leaving 7 bases unmatched. The CDR3 is made up of 18 amino acids. CDR3 residues: CASSFGTSGESYQETQYF. The CDR3 DNA reads TGTGCCAGCAGCTTTGGGACTAGCGGGGAAAGCTACCAAGAGACCCAGTACTTC.

The rearrangement joins TRBV29-1 to TRBJ2-1; D not resolved. Between the trimmed V and J ends, which lost 6 bases and 15 bases, there was a span of 9 bases. Germline V gene lookup returns CDR1 SQVTM and CDR2 ANQGSEA. The CDR3 runs 8 residues. CDR3 protein: CSVTRLFF. The CDR3 nucleotides read TGCAGCGTCACCCGGCTGTTCTTC.

The gene calls are TRBV11-2 and TRBJ2-3; D is undetermined. This CDR3 is built from 13 residues. V lost 6 bases, J lost 6 bases, and 13 bases lay in between. Looked up from germline, CDR1 is SGHAT and CDR2 is FQNNGV. The DNA for the CDR3 is TGTGCCAGCAGGAGCTTTCTGGTGGATACGCAGTATTTT. This gives the protein CASRSFLVDTQYF.

In DNA form, the CDR3 reads TGTGCCTCCCATGAACGGAATTCACCCCTCCACTTT. Translating gives CASHERNSPLHF. This chain joins TRBV27 and TRBJ1-6, with D hard to call. Germline V gives CDR1 MNHEY, CDR2 SMNVEV (reference sequence). The CDR3 covers 12 residues. The V and J ends lost 11 bases and 7 bases respectively, with 12 bases between them.

The chain carries TRBV2 and TRBJ2-5; D is possibly TRBD1 (6 bases). Trimming pared 7 bases from V and 5 bases from J, leaving 17 bases between. Germline values: CDR1 SNHLY, CDR2 FYNNEI. CDR3 length: 14 amino acids. The CDR3 loop reads CASNYRVLMETQYF. For the CDR3, the DNA is TGTGCCAGCAATTACAGGGTTCTCATGGAGACCCAGTACTTC.

V gene TRBV28 combines with J gene TRBJ2-3; D is possibly TRBD1 (6 bases). Germline loops: CDR1 MDHEN, CDR2 SYDVKM. The CDR3 length is 14 residues. V was trimmed by 7 bases and J by 0 bases, leaving 11 bases between them. The CDR3 loop is CASNLGQSTDTQYF. CDR3 sequence (DNA): TGTGCCAGCAACCTCGGACAGAGCACAGATACGCAGTATTTT.

The V and J genes are TRBV9 and TRBJ2-2, with D unclear. This CDR3 spans 13 amino acids. The V and J ends lost 3 bases and 9 bases respectively, with 12 bases between them. Germline-derived CDR1 and CDR2 are SGDLS and YYNGEE. In DNA form, the CDR3 reads TGTGCCAGCAGCGCCCCTAATAGAAGGGAGCTGTTTTTT. Its translation is CASSAPNRRELFF.

V and J are TRBV4-2 and TRBJ1-2, with 7 bases that match TRBD1. CDR1 is LGHNA and CDR2 is YNFKEQ in the germline V gene. Trimming took 3 bases from V and 4 from J; bases not matched to a gene: 17. The CDR3 is made up of 18 amino acids. CDR3 residues: CASSHVLGQISLGYGYTF. DNA for the CDR3: TGTGCCAGCAGCCACGTTTTGGGACAGATCTCACTTGGCTATGGCTACACCTTC.

The rearrangement links TRBV5-1 to TRBJ2-3; D not resolved. V was shortened by 0 bases and J by 4 bases, with 9 bases between the two germline ends. CDR3 length: 14 amino acids. CDR1 is SGHRS, CDR2 YFSETQ, per germline. As DNA, the CDR3 is TGCGCCAGCAGCTTGGCCGGAACAGCAGATACGCAGTATTTT. Its protein is CASSLAGTADTQYF. Combining the CDR3 with reference TRBV5-1 and TRBJ2-3 gives the whole variable domain KAGVTQTPRYLIKTRGQQVTLSCSPISGHRSVSWYQQTPGQGLQFLFEYFSETQRNKGNFPGRFSGRQFSNSRSEMNVSTLELGDSALYLCASSLAGTADTQYFGPGTRLTVL.

This clone has only a few counts. The V and J genes are TRBV28 and TRBJ2-3; 7 bases fit TRBD2. The CDR3 is made up of 15 amino acids. With V trimmed by 5 bases and J by 10 bases, 15 bases remained unmatched. Germline V gene data show CDR1 as MDHEN and CDR2 as SYDVKM. The CDR3 sequence is CASSQQSPGLVAQYF. The DNA for the CDR3 is TGTGCCAGCAGTCAACAGTCGCCAGGACTAGTGGCGCAGTATTTT.

V is TRBV28 and J is TRBJ2-1; D remains ambiguous. Trimming left V 3 bases short and J 9 bases short, with 6 bases between. The CDR3 is made up of 11 amino acids. CDR1 and CDR2 from the germline V gene are MDHEN and SYDVKM. This CDR3 reads CASSFPREQFF. CDR3 bases: TGTGCCAGCAGTTTCCCCCGTGAGCAGTTCTTC. The whole variable domain, filled in from reference TRBV28 and TRBJ2-1, reads DVKVTQSSRYLVKRTGEKVFLECVQDMDHENMFWYRQDPGLGLRLIYFSYDVKMKEKGDIPEGYSVSREKKERFSLILESASTNQTSMYLCASSFPREQFFGPGTRLTVL.

This sequence joins TRBV4-1 and TRBJ2-2; D possibly corresponds to TRBD2 (5 bases). This CDR3 spans 15 amino acids. The germline V gene encodes CDR1 MGHRA and CDR2 YSYEKL. Trimming removed 2 bases from V and 4 bases from J, with 11 bases in between. The CDR3 loop reads CASSQPYSGTGELFF. CDR3 nucleotide sequence: TGCGCCAGCAGCCAACCATACAGCGGCACCGGGGAGCTGTTTTTT.